What follows is one T cell receptor (beta chain) and its context. What it binds is not known. There are 14 residues in the CDR3. V was trimmed by 3 bases and J by 2 bases, leaving 10 bases between them. Germline loops: CDR1 SGHRS, CDR2 YFSETQ. This sample was included in a study of cytomegalovirus exposure and HLA in healthy donors. Study-wide points: In vitro confirmation showed three CMV-associated chains to be CMV antigen specific. Most observed TCR sequences were rare, whereas some public TCRs were detected in many donors.

The assay was immunoSEQ multiplex PCR, and TCRdb's table has in-frame clones only and misses some. The data show some 170,000 clones, about nine tenths seen once. This chain joins TRBV5-1 and TRBJ2-3; tentative D call: TRBD2 (5 bases). The sequence came from a man in his late teens or twenties in good health and CMV-seropositive. Sequenced sample: PBMCs. The CDR3 protein is CASSYGLYTDTQYF. DNA of the CDR3: TGCGCCAGCAGCTATGGACTGTACACAGATACGCAGTATTTT.